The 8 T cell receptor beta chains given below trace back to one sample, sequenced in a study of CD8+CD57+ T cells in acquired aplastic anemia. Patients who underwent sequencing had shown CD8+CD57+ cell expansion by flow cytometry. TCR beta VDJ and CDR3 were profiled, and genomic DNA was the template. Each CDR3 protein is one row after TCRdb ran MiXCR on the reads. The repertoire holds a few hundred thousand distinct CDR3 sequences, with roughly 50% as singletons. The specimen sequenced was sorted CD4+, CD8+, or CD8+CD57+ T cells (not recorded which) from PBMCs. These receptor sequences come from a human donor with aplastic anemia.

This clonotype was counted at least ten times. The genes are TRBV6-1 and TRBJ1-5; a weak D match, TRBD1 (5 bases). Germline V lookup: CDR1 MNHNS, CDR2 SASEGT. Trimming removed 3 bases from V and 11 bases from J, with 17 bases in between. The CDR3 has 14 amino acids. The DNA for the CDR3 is TGTGCCAGCAGTGATGTTGGCAGGGACTTGGCCCAGCATTTT. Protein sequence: CASSDVGRDLAQHF.

Written as DNA, the CDR3 is TGTGCCAGCAGTCCAGGTCCTTCGGGTGGCTACACCTTC. As protein: CASSPGPSGGYTF. The genes are TRBV6-6 and TRBJ1-2; D not certain. The ends were cut back, 5 bases at V and 7 bases at J, with 14 bases in the middle. The CDR3 is 13 residues long. CDR1 is MNHNY, CDR2 SVGAGI, per germline (reference sequence).

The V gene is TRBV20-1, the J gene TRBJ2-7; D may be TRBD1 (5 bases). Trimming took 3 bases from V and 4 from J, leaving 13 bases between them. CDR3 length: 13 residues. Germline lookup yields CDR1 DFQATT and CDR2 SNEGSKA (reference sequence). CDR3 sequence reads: CSASQGFGYEQYF. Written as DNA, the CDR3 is TGCAGTGCTAGTCAGGGTTTTGGATACGAGCAGTACTTC.

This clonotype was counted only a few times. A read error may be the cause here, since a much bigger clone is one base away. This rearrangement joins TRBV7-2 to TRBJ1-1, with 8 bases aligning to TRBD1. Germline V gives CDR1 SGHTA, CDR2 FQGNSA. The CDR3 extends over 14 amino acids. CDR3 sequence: CACSLDRAYTEAFF. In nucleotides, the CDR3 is TGTGCCTGCAGCTTGGACAGGGCGTACACTGAAGCTTTCTTT.

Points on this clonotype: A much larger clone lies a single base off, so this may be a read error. DNA for the CDR3: TGTGCCAGCACCAGCCGGGACAGGGGATTAAATTCACCCCTCCACTTT. Protein: CASTSRDRGLNSPLHF. The V and J genes are TRBV6-1 and TRBJ1-6; 10 bases fit TRBD1. V shed 7 bases and J 7 bases; nucleotides not matched to a gene: 10. The CDR3 is 16 residues long. Germline CDR1 and CDR2: MNHNS and SASEGT.

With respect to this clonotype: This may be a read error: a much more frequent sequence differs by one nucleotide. This CDR3 is CASSVIGTSGNFKYF. DNA for the CDR3: TGTGCCAGCAGCGTGATCGGGACTAGCGGGAACTTTAAGTACTTC. The J gene is TRBJ2-7, the V gene TRBV7-9; 13 bases align to TRBD2. V lost 5 bases and J lost 11; bases outside the gene matches: 12. This CDR3 spans 15 amino acids. Germline CDR1 and CDR2: SEHNR and FQNEAQ (reference sequence).

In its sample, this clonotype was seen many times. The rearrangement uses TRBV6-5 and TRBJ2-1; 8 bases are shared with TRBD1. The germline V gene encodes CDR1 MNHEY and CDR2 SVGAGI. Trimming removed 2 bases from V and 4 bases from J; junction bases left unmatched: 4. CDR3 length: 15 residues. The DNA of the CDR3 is TGTGCCAGCAGTTACCAGGGACAGGTGTACAATGAGCAGTTCTTC. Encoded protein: CASSYQGQVYNEQFF.

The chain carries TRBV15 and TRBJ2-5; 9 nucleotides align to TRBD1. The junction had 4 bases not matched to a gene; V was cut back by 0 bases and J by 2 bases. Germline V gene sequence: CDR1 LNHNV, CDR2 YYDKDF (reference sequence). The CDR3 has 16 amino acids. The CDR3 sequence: CATSRDKGTGQETQYF. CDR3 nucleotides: TGTGCCACCAGCAGAGATAAGGGGACAGGGCAAGAGACCCAGTACTTC. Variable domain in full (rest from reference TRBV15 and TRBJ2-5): DAMVIQNPRYQVTQFGKPVTLSCSQTLNHNVMYWYQQKSSQAPKLLFHYYDKDFNNEADTPDNFQSRRPNTSFCFLDIRSPGLGDTAMYLCATSRDKGTGQETQYFGPGTRLLVL.